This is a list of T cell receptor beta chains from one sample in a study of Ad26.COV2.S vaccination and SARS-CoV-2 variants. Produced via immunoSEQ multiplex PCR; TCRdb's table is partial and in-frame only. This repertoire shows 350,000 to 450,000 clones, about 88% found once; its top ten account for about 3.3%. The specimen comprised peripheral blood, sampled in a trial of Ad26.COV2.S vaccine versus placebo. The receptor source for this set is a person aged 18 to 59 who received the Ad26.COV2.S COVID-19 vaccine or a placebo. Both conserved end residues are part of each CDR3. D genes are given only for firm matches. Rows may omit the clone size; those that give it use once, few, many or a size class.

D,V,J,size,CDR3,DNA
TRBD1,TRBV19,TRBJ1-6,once,CASSGQGSNSPLHF,TGTGCCAGTAGTGGACAGGGGAGTAATTCACCCCTCCACTTT
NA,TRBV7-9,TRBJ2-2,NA,CASSLVPGENTGELFF,TGTGCCAGCAGCTTAGTACCGGGAGAGAACACCGGGGAGCTGTTTTTT
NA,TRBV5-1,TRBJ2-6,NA,CASSWILASGANVLTF,TGCGCCAGCAGCTGGATCTTGGCCTCTGGGGCCAACGTCCTGACTTTC
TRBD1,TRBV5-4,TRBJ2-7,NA,CASSLGTGLTYEQYF,TGTGCCAGCAGCCTCGGGACAGGGCTAACCTACGAGCAGTACTTC
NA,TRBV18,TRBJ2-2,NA,CASSPPGANTGELFF,TGTGCCAGCTCACCTCCGGGGGCGAACACCGGGGAGCTGTTTTTT
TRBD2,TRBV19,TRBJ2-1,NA,CASIGFGGGRPGSYNEQFF,TGTGCCAGTATTGGGTTCGGTGGCGGGAGACCCGGCTCCTACAATGAGCAGTTCTTC
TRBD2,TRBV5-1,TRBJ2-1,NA,CASSLYSGASSYNEQFF,TGCGCCAGCAGCTTGTATAGCGGGGCTAGCTCCTACAATGAGCAGTTCTTC
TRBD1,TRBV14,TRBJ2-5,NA,CASSRDREETQYF,TGTGCCAGCAGCCGTGACAGGGAGGAGACCCAGTACTTC
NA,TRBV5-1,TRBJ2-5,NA,CASSLVGPQETQYF,TGCGCCAGCAGCTTGGTCGGGCCTCAGGAGACCCAGTACTTC
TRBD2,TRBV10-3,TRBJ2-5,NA,CAISEGPSGKETQYF,TGTGCCATCAGTGAAGGTCCTAGCGGTAAAGAGACCCAGTACTTC
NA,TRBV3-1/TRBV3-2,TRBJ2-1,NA,CASSGSYRVYNEQFF,TGTGCCAGCAGCGGGTCTTACAGGGTATACAATGAGCAGTTCTTC
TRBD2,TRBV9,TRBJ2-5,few,CASSVEGLAGQETQYF,TGTGCCAGCAGCGTAGAGGGACTAGCGGGCCAAGAGACCCAGTACTTC
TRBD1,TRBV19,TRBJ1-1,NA,CASSTSDRGDTEAFF,TGTGCCAGTAGTACTTCCGACAGGGGTGACACTGAAGCTTTCTTT
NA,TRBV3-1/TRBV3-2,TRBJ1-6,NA,CASSQGSSPLHF,TGTGCCAGCAGCCAGGGGAGTTCACCCCTCCACTTT
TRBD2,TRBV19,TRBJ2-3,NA,CASTPRTSGKDTQYF,TGTGCCAGTACCCCTCGGACTAGCGGAAAAGATACGCAGTATTTT
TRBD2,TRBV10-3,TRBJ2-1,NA,CAISYETSGHNEQFF,TGTGCCATCAGTTATGAGACTAGCGGTCATAATGAGCAGTTCTTC
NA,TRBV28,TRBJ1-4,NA,CASTGGQTNEKLFF,TGTGCCAGCACGGGGGGTCAAACTAATGAAAAACTGTTTTTT
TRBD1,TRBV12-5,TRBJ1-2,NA,CASGFGTGGSTF,TGTGCTAGTGGTTTTGGGACAGGGGGCTCCACCTTC
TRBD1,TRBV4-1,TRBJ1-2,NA,CASSKPGQMDYGYTF,TGCGCCAGCAGCAAACCGGGACAGATGGACTATGGCTACACCTTC
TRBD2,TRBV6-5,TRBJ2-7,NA,CASRPGGMSYEQYF,TGTGCCAGCAGACCCGGGGGGATGAGCTACGAGCAGTACTTC
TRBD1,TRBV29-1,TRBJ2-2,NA,CSARVGTDTGELFF,TGCAGCGCACGGGTCGGGACAGACACCGGGGAGCTGTTTTTT
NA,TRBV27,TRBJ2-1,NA,CASSSLDGTNEQFF,TGTGCCAGCAGTTCCTTAGACGGGACCAATGAGCAGTTCTTC
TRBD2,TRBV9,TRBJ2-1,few,CASSVGTSGYNEQFF,TGTGCCAGCAGCGTAGGCACTAGCGGATACAATGAGCAGTTCTTC
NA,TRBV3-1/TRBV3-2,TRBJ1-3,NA,CASSQEWGSGNTIYF,TGTGCCAGCAGCCAAGAATGGGGCTCTGGAAACACCATATATTTT
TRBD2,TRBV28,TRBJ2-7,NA,CASSYSGSRTHEQYF,TGTGCCAGCAGTTACAGCGGGAGTAGGACCCACGAGCAGTACTTC
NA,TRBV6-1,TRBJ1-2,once,CASSEKAGYDYGYTF,TGTGCCAGCAGTGAAAAGGCGGGGTACGACTATGGCTACACCTTC
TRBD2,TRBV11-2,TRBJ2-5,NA,CASSTGLAEGGETQYF,TGTGCCAGCAGCACAGGACTAGCGGAGGGTGGAGAGACCCAGTACTTC
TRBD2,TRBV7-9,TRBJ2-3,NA,CASGPRRSGGQDTQYF,TGTGCCAGCGGTCCTCGTCGTAGCGGGGGACAAGATACGCAGTATTTT
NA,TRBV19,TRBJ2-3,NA,CASGALDTQYF,TGTGCCAGTGGTGCATTAGATACGCAGTATTTT
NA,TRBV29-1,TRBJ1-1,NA,CTVDTGMNTEAFF,TGCACCGTAGACACAGGGATGAACACTGAAGCTTTCTTT
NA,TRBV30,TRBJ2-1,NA,CAWSIVYNEQFF,TGTGCCTGGAGTATAGTCTACAATGAGCAGTTCTTC
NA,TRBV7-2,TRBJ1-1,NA,CASSLGGRRARGRTEAFF,TGTGCCAGCAGCTTAGGTGGTCGACGGGCGAGGGGGAGGACTGAAGCTTTCTTT
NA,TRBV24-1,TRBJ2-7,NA,CATSRGTGEQYF,TGTGCCACCAGTCGGGGTACTGGCGAGCAGTACTTC
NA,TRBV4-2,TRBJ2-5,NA,CASSQGSKHLQETQYF,TGTGCCAGCAGCCAAGGATCGAAGCACTTGCAAGAGACCCAGTACTTC
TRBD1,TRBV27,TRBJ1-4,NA,CASSPGQIPEKLFF,TGTGCCAGCAGCCCGGGACAGATCCCTGAAAAACTGTTTTTT